This is a list of T cell receptor beta chains from one sample in a study of shared clonotypes between healthy human individuals. Clones were sequenced by immunoSEQ multiplex PCR, and TCRdb holds only the in-frame ones, with some missing. The sample lists roughly 890,000 clones; 85% to 95% were seen once. Sample: naive CD8+ T cells sorted from blood. These receptors came from a young man in good health. CDR3s include the opening cysteine and the closing phenylalanine or tryptophan. The D gene is left open where the match is weak. Clone size is shown for a subset of rows, as once, few, many or a class of expanded clone.

len: 13; v_gene: TRBV19; d_gene: -; abundance: -; j_gene: TRBJ1-1; CDR3aa: CASSVEGGTEAFF; CDR3nt: TGTGCCAGTAGTGTCGAGGGGGGAACTGAAGCTTTCTTT
len: 15; v_gene: TRBV13; d_gene: TRBD1; abundance: -; j_gene: TRBJ2-5; CDR3aa: CASSGARDSLETQYF; CDR3nt: TGTGCCAGCAGCGGGGCCCGGGACAGCCTAGAGACCCAGTACTTC
len: 16; v_gene: TRBV19; d_gene: -; abundance: -; j_gene: TRBJ2-1; CDR3aa: CASTNSPGYSYNEQFF; CDR3nt: TGTGCCAGTACTAACTCCCCGGGCTACTCCTACAATGAGCAGTTCTTC
len: 14; v_gene: TRBV30; d_gene: -; abundance: -; j_gene: TRBJ2-3; CDR3aa: CAWSLAASTDTQYF; CDR3nt: TGTGCCTGGAGTTTAGCGGCTAGCACAGATACGCAGTATTTT
len: 13; v_gene: TRBV19; d_gene: -; abundance: -; j_gene: TRBJ2-7; CDR3aa: CASSIVPAYEQYF; CDR3nt: TGTGCCAGTAGTATAGTCCCAGCCTACGAGCAGTACTTC
len: 16; v_gene: TRBV19; d_gene: -; abundance: -; j_gene: TRBJ1-5; CDR3aa: CASKISFYPSNQPQHF; CDR3nt: TGTGCCAGTAAAATTTCATTCTATCCTTCAAATCAGCCCCAGCATTTT
len: 15; v_gene: TRBV27; d_gene: -; abundance: -; j_gene: TRBJ1-4; CDR3aa: CASSSLKRGEEKLFF; CDR3nt: TGTGCCAGCAGTTCCCTTAAAAGGGGGGAGGAAAAACTGTTTTTT
len: 15; v_gene: TRBV18; d_gene: TRBD2; abundance: -; j_gene: TRBJ2-5; CDR3aa: CASLPGLALQETQYF; CDR3nt: TGTGCCAGCCTGCCGGGACTAGCGTTACAAGAGACCCAGTACTTC
len: 14; v_gene: TRBV7-6; d_gene: -; abundance: -; j_gene: TRBJ2-7; CDR3aa: CASSLRGGKYEQYF; CDR3nt: TGTGCCAGCAGCTTACGGGGCGGGAAATACGAGCAGTACTTC
len: 12; v_gene: TRBV29-1; d_gene: -; abundance: -; j_gene: TRBJ2-2; CDR3aa: CSVDTDTGELFF; CDR3nt: TGCAGCGTTGACACGGACACCGGGGAGCTGTTTTTT
len: 10; v_gene: TRBV2; d_gene: -; abundance: -; j_gene: TRBJ2-7; CDR3aa: CASAGGEQYF; CDR3nt: TGTGCCAGCGCTGGGGGGGAGCAGTACTTC
len: 14; v_gene: TRBV27; d_gene: -; abundance: -; j_gene: TRBJ2-3; CDR3aa: CASSLLTQGGAQYF; CDR3nt: TGTGCCAGCAGTTTATTGACACAGGGCGGGGCGCAGTATTTT
len: 11; v_gene: TRBV2; d_gene: -; abundance: -; j_gene: TRBJ2-4; CDR3aa: CACRRENIQYF; CDR3nt: TGTGCCTGTCGGAGGGAAAACATTCAGTACTTC
len: 18; v_gene: TRBV4-1; d_gene: TRBD2; abundance: -; j_gene: TRBJ2-1; CDR3aa: CASSLIASGTSGRAAQFF; CDR3nt: TGCGCCAGCAGCCTAATAGCGTCCGGGACTAGCGGGAGGGCCGCGCAGTTCTTC
len: 16; v_gene: TRBV4-3; d_gene: -; abundance: -; j_gene: TRBJ1-1; CDR3aa: CASSQAAGYTNTEAFF; CDR3nt: TGCGCCAGCAGCCAAGCGGCGGGATACACGAACACTGAAGCTTTCTTT
len: 13; v_gene: TRBV28; d_gene: TRBD1; abundance: -; j_gene: TRBJ2-7; CDR3aa: CVCGGQGTYEQYF; CDR3nt: TGTGTTTGCGGGGGACAGGGGACCTACGAGCAGTACTTC
len: 15; v_gene: TRBV5-4; d_gene: TRBD2; abundance: -; j_gene: TRBJ2-3; CDR3aa: CASSFLGGVTDTQYF; CDR3nt: TGTGCCAGCAGCTTTCTGGGGGGGGTAACAGATACGCAGTATTTT
len: 14; v_gene: TRBV27; d_gene: TRBD1; abundance: -; j_gene: TRBJ1-2; CDR3aa: CASSRLTGGDGYTF; CDR3nt: TGTGCCAGCAGTCGCTTGACAGGGGGCGATGGCTACACCTTC
len: 17; v_gene: TRBV4-1; d_gene: -; abundance: -; j_gene: TRBJ1-5; CDR3aa: CASSPGVMQLSNQPQHF; CDR3nt: TGCGCCAGCAGCCCCGGGGTTATGCAGCTAAGCAATCAGCCCCAGCATTTT
len: 16; v_gene: TRBV27; d_gene: -; abundance: -; j_gene: TRBJ1-5; CDR3aa: CASSLSGPRGHQPQHF; CDR3nt: TGTGCCAGCAGCTTAAGCGGTCCCAGGGGACATCAGCCCCAGCATTTT
len: 13; v_gene: TRBV2; d_gene: -; abundance: -; j_gene: TRBJ2-5; CDR3aa: CASSEAPRETQYF; CDR3nt: TGTGCCAGCAGTGAAGCCCCGCGAGAGACCCAGTACTTC
len: 11; v_gene: TRBV30; d_gene: -; abundance: once; j_gene: TRBJ2-7; CDR3aa: CASQLSYEQYF; CDR3nt: TGTGCCTCACAGCTATCCTACGAGCAGTACTTC
len: 15; v_gene: TRBV7-2; d_gene: -; abundance: -; j_gene: TRBJ2-7; CDR3aa: CASSLRQAYQYEQYF; CDR3nt: TGTGCCAGCAGCTTGAGACAGGCTTACCAATACGAGCAGTACTTC
len: 13; v_gene: TRBV6-5; d_gene: -; abundance: -; j_gene: TRBJ2-1; CDR3aa: CASISVVDNEQFF; CDR3nt: TGTGCCAGCATATCCGTAGTGGATAATGAGCAGTTCTTC
len: 14; v_gene: TRBV5-6; d_gene: -; abundance: -; j_gene: TRBJ1-5; CDR3aa: CASSLSLGNQPQHF; CDR3nt: TGTGCCAGCAGCTTGAGTTTGGGAAATCAGCCCCAGCATTTT
len: 15; v_gene: TRBV19; d_gene: -; abundance: -; j_gene: TRBJ1-5; CDR3aa: CASSIGVYSNQPQHF; CDR3nt: TGTGCCAGTAGTATTGGGGTATATAGCAATCAGCCCCAGCATTTT
len: 14; v_gene: TRBV7-2; d_gene: TRBD1; abundance: -; j_gene: TRBJ2-7; CDR3aa: CASSLVSGGYEQYF; CDR3nt: TGTGCCAGCAGCTTGGTGTCAGGGGGCTACGAGCAGTACTTC
len: 13; v_gene: TRBV25-1; d_gene: -; abundance: -; j_gene: TRBJ2-7; CDR3aa: CAASGTDTYEQYF; CDR3nt: TGTGCCGCCTCCGGGACTGATACCTACGAGCAGTACTTC
len: 15; v_gene: TRBV6-1; d_gene: -; abundance: -; j_gene: TRBJ2-3; CDR3aa: CASSEGATRTDTQYF; CDR3nt: TGTGCCAGCAGTGAAGGGGCCACCCGCACAGATACGCAGTATTTT
len: 14; v_gene: TRBV28; d_gene: -; abundance: -; j_gene: TRBJ2-3; CDR3aa: CASSFVGSTDTQYF; CDR3nt: TGTGCCAGCAGTTTTGTGGGAAGCACAGATACGCAGTATTTT
len: 21; v_gene: TRBV5-1; d_gene: TRBD2; abundance: -; j_gene: TRBJ2-3; CDR3aa: CASSWGQRLAGTDRSGDTQYF; CDR3nt: TGCGCCAGCAGCTGGGGCCAAAGACTAGCGGGCACTGACAGGAGTGGAGATACGCAGTATTTT
len: 15; v_gene: TRBV7-9; d_gene: -; abundance: -; j_gene: TRBJ1-1; CDR3aa: CASSSNRQENTEAFF; CDR3nt: TGTGCCAGCAGCTCCAATCGACAGGAGAACACTGAAGCTTTCTTT
len: 13; v_gene: TRBV28; d_gene: -; abundance: -; j_gene: TRBJ2-7; CDR3aa: CASSVRRAYEQYF; CDR3nt: TGTGCCAGCAGTGTGCGGAGAGCCTACGAGCAGTACTTC
len: 16; v_gene: TRBV5-1; d_gene: -; abundance: -; j_gene: TRBJ1-3; CDR3aa: CASSLGGLYSGNTIYF; CDR3nt: TGCGCCAGCAGCTTAGGAGGGCTCTACTCTGGAAACACCATATATTTT
len: 14; v_gene: TRBV30; d_gene: TRBD2; abundance: -; j_gene: TRBJ2-1; CDR3aa: CAWSASGIFDEQFF; CDR3nt: TGTGCCTGGAGTGCTAGCGGGATTTTCGATGAGCAGTTCTTC
len: 11; v_gene: TRBV20-1; d_gene: -; abundance: -; j_gene: TRBJ2-1; CDR3aa: CSISQGVEQFF; CDR3nt: TGCAGTATATCGCAGGGCGTGGAGCAGTTCTTC
len: 13; v_gene: TRBV30; d_gene: -; abundance: -; j_gene: TRBJ2-1; CDR3aa: CAWQLAGGNEQFF; CDR3nt: TGTGCCTGGCAACTAGCAGGGGGGAATGAGCAGTTCTTC
len: 11; v_gene: TRBV6-6; d_gene: -; abundance: -; j_gene: TRBJ2-7; CDR3aa: CASRMSYEQYF; CDR3nt: TGTGCCAGCAGGATGAGCTACGAGCAGTACTTC
len: 15; v_gene: TRBV27; d_gene: TRBD2; abundance: -; j_gene: TRBJ2-1; CDR3aa: CASSPASGRADEQFF; CDR3nt: TGTGCCAGCAGTCCAGCTAGCGGGAGGGCCGATGAGCAGTTCTTC
len: 14; v_gene: TRBV27; d_gene: -; abundance: -; j_gene: TRBJ2-3; CDR3aa: CASRGPRSWDTQYF; CDR3nt: TGTGCCAGCAGAGGACCGCGGTCGTGGGATACGCAGTATTTT
len: 17; v_gene: TRBV9; d_gene: -; abundance: -; j_gene: TRBJ2-2; CDR3aa: CASSPRDRTGGAGELFF; CDR3nt: TGTGCCAGCAGCCCCAGGGACAGAACCGGGGGGGCCGGGGAGCTGTTTTTT
len: 14; v_gene: TRBV6-5; d_gene: -; abundance: -; j_gene: TRBJ2-2; CDR3aa: CASSYSVNGGELFF; CDR3nt: TGTGCCAGCAGTTACTCCGTCAACGGCGGGGAGCTGTTTTTT
len: 13; v_gene: TRBV2; d_gene: TRBD2; abundance: -; j_gene: TRBJ2-1; CDR3aa: CASSAGRASEQFF; CDR3nt: TGTGCCAGCAGTGCAGGGAGGGCGAGTGAGCAGTTCTTC
len: 15; v_gene: TRBV27; d_gene: -; abundance: -; j_gene: TRBJ2-7; CDR3aa: CASSLGDPLLYEQYF; CDR3nt: TGTGCCAGCAGTTTAGGTGACCCTCTTCTCTACGAGCAGTACTTC
len: 18; v_gene: TRBV29-1; d_gene: -; abundance: -; j_gene: TRBJ2-5; CDR3aa: CSVETPSIGVDVSETQYF; CDR3nt: TGCAGCGTTGAAACCCCGTCGATTGGGGTGGATGTGTCGGAGACCCAGTACTTC